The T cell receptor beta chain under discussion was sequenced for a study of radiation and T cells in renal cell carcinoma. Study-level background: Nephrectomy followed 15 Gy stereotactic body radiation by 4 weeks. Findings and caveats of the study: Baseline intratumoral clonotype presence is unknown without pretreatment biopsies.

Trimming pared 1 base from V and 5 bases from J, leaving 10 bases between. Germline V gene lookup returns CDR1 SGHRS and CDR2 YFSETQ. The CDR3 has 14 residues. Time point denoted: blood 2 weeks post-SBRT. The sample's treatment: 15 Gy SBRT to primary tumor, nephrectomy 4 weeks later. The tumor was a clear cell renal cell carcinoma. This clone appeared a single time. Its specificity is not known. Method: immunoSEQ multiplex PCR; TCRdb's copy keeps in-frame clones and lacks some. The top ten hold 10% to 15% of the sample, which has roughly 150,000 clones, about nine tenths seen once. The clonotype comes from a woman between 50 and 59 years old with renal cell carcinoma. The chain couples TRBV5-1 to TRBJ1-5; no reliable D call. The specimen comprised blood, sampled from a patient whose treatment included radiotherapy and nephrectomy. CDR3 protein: CASSLKGVDQPQHF. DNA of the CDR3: TGCGCCAGCAGCTTGAAGGGCGTGGATCAGCCCCAGCATTTT.